The clone carrying this T cell receptor (beta chain) was counted only a few times. The data originate from a study of beta chain features in type 1 diabetes. All of the isolated RNA was reverse transcribed, so expressed TCRB transcripts were sequenced. The protocol was immunoSEQ multiplex PCR, while the TCRdb copy is restricted to in-frame clones and leaves out a portion. The data hold about 360,000 clones, with over 10% observed a single time. This CDR3 spans 14 amino acids. Sequenced input: naive CD4+ T cells from blood. The receptor's source is a man between 18 and 35 years old in good health. The genes are TRBV21-1 and TRBJ1-2. TRBV21-1 has pseudogene status. CDR3 in DNA: TGTGCCAGCAGCAAGTTTGCACTTATCTATGGCTACACCTTC. Encoded protein: CASSKFALIYGYTF.